This section outlines one TCR beta chain sequence together with its context. Its matching antigen is unknown. The data originate from a study of cytotoxic CD8 clonotypes in ibrutinib-treated CLL. Study context: Per sample, productive templates averaged 255,043 and productive rearrangements averaged approximately 87,000. Study observations and caveats: Public clonotypes were seen rarely and were contracted or stable on treatment.

Method: immunoSEQ multiplex PCR; TCRdb's copy keeps in-frame clones and lacks some. The sample lists 150,000 to 200,000 clones, 88% occurring once. The CDR3 has 15 amino acids. Germline values: CDR1 SNHLY, CDR2 FYNNEI. V trimming: 2 bases; J trimming: 6 bases; junction bases outside the gene matches: 8. The authors obtained approximately 2 micrograms of genomic DNA from cryopreserved PBMCs for TCR beta libraries. The sequencing here drew on PBMCs, taken at disease progression, from a patient treated with ibrutinib. The TCR originated in a human donor with chronic lymphocytic leukemia. The chain couples TRBV2 to TRBJ2-3, with 7 bases matching TRBD2. CDR3 in amino acids: CASSEYGGRGDTQYF. The DNA of the CDR3 is TGTGCCAGCAGTGAATATGGCGGGAGAGGGGATACGCAGTATTTT.